This T cell receptor beta chain was captured by sequencing in a study of shared clonotypes between healthy human individuals. For the study at large: Per donor, three plates held CD4 naive cells, three held CD4 memory, two held CD8 naive and one held CD8 memory. General study results and limits: Non-shared clonotypes showed lower generation probabilities than clonotypes common to all four donors.

Germline CDR1 and CDR2: SEHNR and FQNEAQ (reference sequence). This CDR3 contains 12 residues. Trimming stripped 5 bases from V and 5 bases from J, with 10 bases between. Generated by immunoSEQ multiplex PCR, the TCRdb table keeps only in-frame clones and is missing some. Of a few million clones listed, about 92% are singletons. This clone came up a few times. The antigen remains undetermined. Source material: naive CD4+ T cells sorted from blood. Subset indicated: CD45RA+ positively selected. The source of this sequence is a man aged 18 to 29 in good health. The chain combines TRBV7-9 with TRBJ2-7; D gene unclear. The CDR3 here is CASSANSNEQYF. In DNA form, the CDR3 reads TGTGCCAGCAGCGCAAACAGCAACGAGCAGTACTTC.